The entry below describes one T cell receptor beta chain. This entry is derived from a study of T-cell reconstitution after alpha-beta-depleted transplantation in children. This CDR3 comprises 15 residues. Germline V lookup: CDR1 SQVTM, CDR2 ANQGSEA. V gave up 2 bases and J gave up 1 base, with 13 bases separating them. The library targeted TCRbeta and was prepared with unique molecular identifiers. MiXCR was run by TCRdb on the PCR reads, yielding one entry per CDR3 protein. The sample has approximately 980,000 distinct CDR3 sequences, around 30% seen once; the top ten hold roughly 31%. The receptor was isolated from a boy younger than two who had a stem cell transplant for SCID, so the T cells may come from the graft donor. The chain is built from TRBV29-1 and TRBJ2-3; D perhaps matches TRBD2 (5 bases). This specimen was PBMCs, mostly from graft donor cells, taken 360 days after TCRalphabeta/CD19-depleted stem cell transplant. CDR3 coding DNA: TGCAGCGTTGAAATGAGACGGCGGGGCACAGATACGCAGTATTTT. Translated, it gives CSVEMRRRGTDTQYF.